Included here is one T cell receptor (beta chain) sequence, with context. These data are taken from a study of T-cell reconstitution after alpha-beta-depleted transplantation in children. Unique molecular identifiers were incorporated during preparation of the TCRbeta library. TCRdb analysed the PCR reads with MiXCR anew, one entry per CDR3 protein. The sample contains a few hundred thousand distinct CDR3 sequences, 9% to 12% of which appear only once. The TCR comes from a human donor who donated a stem cell graft to a child with acute lymphoblastic leukemia. This specimen was PBMCs from the stem cell graft donor, taken from the stem cell graft.

The CDR3 DNA is TGCGCCAGCAGGATAGCGGGAGGGATCAATGAGCAGTTCTTC. This gives the protein CASRIAGGINEQFF. This chain uses TRBV5-1 with TRBJ2-1; TRBD2 matches at 11 bases. The CDR3 loop spans 14 amino acids. Germline lookup yields CDR1 SGHRS and CDR2 YFSETQ. J was trimmed by 6 bases and V by 5 bases; bases with no gene match: 4.